These 19 T cell receptor beta chains originate from one sample sequenced in a study of T cell changes during pregnancy in multiple sclerosis. The protocol was immunoSEQ multiplex PCR, while the TCRdb copy is restricted to in-frame clones and leaves out a portion. The data show roughly 35,000 clones, with almost 95% seen just once and less than 0.45% held by the top ten. Here the sequenced sample was CD4+ T cells from peripheral blood mononuclear cells, taken in the third trimester of pregnancy. These receptors were taken from a female donor in good health, enrolled as a control in a pregnancy study.

This clone was found a few times. The genes are TRBV6-5 and TRBJ1-5; maybe TRBD1 (6 bases). In germline, CDR1 is MNHEY, CDR2 SVGAGI. The ends were cut back, 5 bases at V and 9 bases at J, with 14 bases in the middle. The CDR3 totals 13 residues. Here the CDR3 DNA reads TGTGCCAGCAGTGGACAGTTGAGGGGGCCCCAGCATTTT. Its protein is CASSGQLRGPQHF.

The J gene is TRBJ1-5, the V gene TRBV7-3; maybe TRBD1 (6 bases). This CDR3 has 15 residues. V was clipped by 5 bases and J by 1 base, with 12 bases between them. CDR1 and CDR2 (germline): SGHTA, FQGTGA. CDR3 DNA: TGTGCCAGCAGCCCCAGGGGCGGGAGCAATCAGCCCCAGCATTTT. Amino acid sequence: CASSPRGGSNQPQHF.

The chain carries TRBV18 and TRBJ1-1; 7 bases are a match to TRBD1. Germline lookup yields CDR1 KGHSH and CDR2 LQKENI. The junction had 4 bases not matched to a gene; V was cut back by 6 bases and J by 3 bases. The CDR3 extends over 13 amino acids. As DNA, the CDR3 is TGTGCCAGCTCTAGGGGGCTCGACACTGAAGCTTTCTTT. This sequence encodes CASSRGLDTEAFF. Together with reference TRBV18 and TRBJ1-1, the CDR3 gives the full variable domain: NAGVMQNPRHLVRRRGQEARLRCSPMKGHSHVYWYRQLPEEGLKFMVYLQKENIIDESGMPKERFSAEFPKEGPSILRIQQVVRGDSAAYFCASSRGLDTEAFFGQGTRLTVV.

The chain's CDR3 is CASSLDRNLNIQYF. The CDR3 DNA follows: TGTGCCAGCAGCTTGGACAGAAACTTAAACATTCAGTACTTC. This sequence joins TRBV5-6 and TRBJ2-4; D call uncertain. Trimming stripped 0 bases from V and 6 bases from J, with 10 bases between. The length of the CDR3 is 14 residues. Germline loops: CDR1 SGHDT, CDR2 YYEEEE.

This clone was detected once. The chain links TRBV15 to TRBJ2-6, with a weak D call TRBD1 (5 bases). The germline CDR1 and CDR2 sequences are LNHNV and YYDKDF (reference sequence). Trimming left V 1 base short and J 2 bases short, with 9 bases between. The CDR3 has 16 amino acids. CDR3 DNA sequence: TGTGCCACCAGCAGAGGTAGCAGGGCTGGGGCCAACGTCCTGACTTTC. It translates to CATSRGSRAGANVLTF.

The genes are TRBV19 and TRBJ2-7; D unclear. Trimming cost V 2 bases and J 1 base, with 9 bases left between them. Germline values: CDR1 LNHDA, CDR2 SQIVND (reference sequence). The CDR3 loop spans 14 amino acids. The CDR3 loop is CASSIPGRSYEQYF. The CDR3 DNA follows: TGTGCCAGTAGTATACCAGGCAGGTCCTACGAGCAGTACTTC.

V is TRBV7-9 and J is TRBJ1-6; D remains ambiguous. The V gene's germline CDR1 is SEHNR and CDR2 FQNEAQ (reference sequence). V was trimmed by 1 base and J by 9 bases, leaving 13 bases between them. The CDR3 totals 15 residues. The CDR3 DNA reads TGTGCCAGCAGCTTAGGTCGCGGTTTTGGTTCACCCCTCCACTTT. This encodes CASSLGRGFGSPLHF.

The chain joins TRBV7-9 to TRBJ2-2; no clear D. The CDR3 totals 16 residues. With 5 bases removed from V and 5 bases from J, the gap between germline ends came to 18 bases. Germline loops: CDR1 SEHNR, CDR2 FQNEAQ (reference sequence). CDR3 residues: CASSPGSGKGTGELFF. CDR3 in DNA: TGTGCCAGCAGCCCAGGATCAGGAAAAGGAACCGGGGAGCTGTTTTTT. The entire variable domain, with the rest obtained from reference TRBV7-9 and TRBJ2-2, is as follows: DTGVSQNPRHKITKRGQNVTFRCDPISEHNRLYWYRQTLGQGPEFLTYFQNEAQLEKSRLLSDRFSAERPKGSFSTLEIQRTEQGDSAMYLCASSPGSGKGTGELFFGEGSRLTVL.

This clone has only one observation. The rearrangement joins TRBV18 to TRBJ1-6, with 8 nucleotides matching TRBD1. CDR1 KGHSH and CDR2 LQKENI come from the germline V gene. The length of the CDR3 is 15 residues. The V segment lost 4 bases and the J segment 7 bases; nucleotides outside the gene matches: 6. CDR3 region: CASSHLQGDNSPLHF. CDR3 nucleotide sequence: TGTGCCAGCTCACATTTACAGGGGGACAATTCACCCCTCCACTTT.

The CDR3 nucleotides are TGTGCCAGCAGCCCAGGGACAGCAACTAATGAAAAACTGTTTTTT. This translates into CASSPGTATNEKLFF. The chain recombines TRBV7-2 with TRBJ1-4; TRBD1 matches at 7 bases. Germline V gene sequence: CDR1 SGHTA, CDR2 FQGNSA. The CDR3 loop spans 15 amino acids. Trimming cost V 5 bases and J 0 bases; bases outside gene matches: 3.

The V gene is TRBV9, the J gene TRBJ2-2, with a tentative D call TRBD1 (5 bases). V was shortened by 3 bases and J by 2 bases, with 11 bases between the two germline ends. The V gene's germline CDR1 is SGDLS and CDR2 YYNGEE. This CDR3 region has 15 residues. The CDR3, as DNA: TGTGCCAGCAGCGGAAGACAGTATAACACCGGGGAGCTGTTTTTT. It specifies CASSGRQYNTGELFF.

The V call is TRBV6-5, the J call TRBJ1-1, with TRBD1 matching over 7 bases. Trimming at V came to 4 bases and at J to 5 bases, leaving 4 bases not matched to a gene. CDR1 and CDR2 from the germline V gene are MNHEY and SVGAGI. The CDR3 covers 13 residues. This chain's CDR3 is CASSLTGRTEAFF. CDR3 DNA sequence: TGTGCCAGCAGTTTGACAGGGAGGACTGAAGCTTTCTTT.

The chain is built from TRBV6-6 and TRBJ2-5, with D possibly TRBD2 on 5 matching bases. Deletions cut 10 bases from V and 4 bases from J, with 13 bases between. The CDR3 is 12 residues long. The germline gives CDR1 MNHNY, CDR2 SVGAGI (reference sequence). The CDR3 spells CATLSVGETQYF. The CDR3 bases are TGTGCCACCCTTAGCGTAGGAGAGACCCAGTACTTC.

This chain connects TRBV27 to TRBJ2-7, with 10 bases matching TRBD1. Germline lookup yields CDR1 MNHEY and CDR2 SMNVEV (reference sequence). The CDR3 length is 15 residues. The trim removed 6 bases at V and 6 bases at J, leaving 11 bases unmatched. The CDR3 DNA is TGTGCCAGCAGCTACTCCCGGGACAGGGGATCCGAGCAGTACTTC. It encodes CASSYSRDRGSEQYF.

V usage is TRBV28 and J usage is TRBJ2-1; 11 bases map to TRBD1. Germline V lookup: CDR1 MDHEN, CDR2 SYDVKM. This CDR3 is 16 amino acids long. Losses at the gene ends were 6 bases for V and 5 bases for J; bases not matched to a gene: 9. The CDR3 bases are TGTGCCAGCAGGGGGAGGAGGACAGGGGGCCACAATGAGCAGTTCTTC. Translated: CASRGRRTGGHNEQFF.

This clone occurred a few times. The rearrangement links TRBV7-3 to TRBJ2-4; possibly TRBD1 for D (5 bases). V was shortened by 2 bases and J by 2 bases, with 10 bases between the two germline ends. The CDR3 contains 15 residues. CDR1 is SGHTA, CDR2 FQGTGA, per germline. As DNA, the CDR3 is TGTGCCAGCAGCTTAGGGGCAGGAACCAAAAACATTCAGTACTTC. This translates into CASSLGAGTKNIQYF.

This clone was seen a single time. V usage is TRBV6-5 and J usage is TRBJ2-3; 8 bases map to TRBD1. Per germline, CDR1 MNHEY and CDR2 SVGAGI. The trim removed 4 bases at V and 0 bases at J, leaving 0 bases unmatched. This CDR3 region has 14 residues. The CDR3 DNA follows: TGTGCCAGCAGTTGGGACAGGAGCACAGATACGCAGTATTTT. It specifies CASSWDRSTDTQYF.

J is TRBJ2-2 and V is TRBV5-5, with a possible D match to TRBD2 (7 bases). The CDR3 has 15 amino acids. Germline V lookup: CDR1 SGHKS, CDR2 YYEKEE (reference sequence). Trimming removed 1 base at V and 5 bases at J, with 12 bases between. CDR3 bases: TGTGCCAGCAGCTTGATGGGGGGGCGGACCGGGGAGCTGTTTTTT. Encoded protein: CASSLMGGRTGELFF.

This rearrangement joins TRBV6-5 to TRBJ1-1; tentative D call: TRBD1 (5 bases). The CDR3 is 14 residues long. Trimming cost V 7 bases and J 1 base, with 13 bases left between them. Germline V gene data show CDR1 as MNHEY and CDR2 as SVGAGI. CDR3 in DNA: TGTGCCAGCACCACATGGGGGGGGAACACTGAAGCTTTCTTT. It codes for CASTTWGGNTEAFF.